This is a list of T cell receptor beta chains from one sample in a study of cytomegalovirus exposure and HLA in healthy donors. Measured with immunoSEQ multiplex PCR; TCRdb has only the in-frame clones, and not every one. This sample has roughly 300,000 clones, with 75% to 90% found just once. The specimen was PBMCs. The receptors stem from a woman aged 30 to 39 in good health and CMV-seropositive. Both conserved end residues are part of each CDR3. The D gene is left open where the match is weak. Clone size appears in some rows only: once, few, many, or a class for an expanded clone.

CDR3 DNA	CDR3 protein	clone size	J gene	V gene	D gene
TGTGCCAGCAGAGGGGAAACTAGCACAGATACGCAGTATTTT	CASRGETSTDTQYF	-	TRBJ2-3	TRBV5-4	-
TGTGCCAGCTTCGGGCAAGAGACCCAGTACTTC	CASFGQETQYF	-	TRBJ2-5	TRBV2	-
TGTGCCGGAGAGACCCAGTACTTC	CAGETQYF	-	TRBJ2-5	TRBV9	-
TGTGCCAGCAGTTTATCGTTGCGGGGATCGGGCGGCTACACCTTC	CASSLSLRGSGGYTF	-	TRBJ1-2	TRBV27	-
TGTGCCAGCAGCGATGGGACTAGCGGATACACCGGGGAGCTGTTTTTT	CASSDGTSGYTGELFF	-	TRBJ2-2	TRBV5-6	TRBD2
TGTGCCAGCAGCCCACAAACGTTAGCGGGTACGCAGTATTTT	CASSPQTLAGTQYF	-	TRBJ2-3	TRBV11-2	TRBD2
TGTGCCACCAGCAGAGATGCGAAGACTGGAAACACCATATATTTT	CATSRDAKTGNTIYF	-	TRBJ1-3	TRBV15	-
TGTGCCAGCAGCTTACGGCGGGGGGGCCGCGGGGAGCTGTTTTTT	CASSLRRGGRGELFF	-	TRBJ2-2	TRBV7-2	TRBD2
TGTGCCAGCAGTTACTCACAGGATGAGCAGTTCTTC	CASSYSQDEQFF	-	TRBJ2-1	TRBV6-5	-
TGTGCCAGCAGCGTGTTAGATGGGGGGACGACAGATACGCAGTATTTT	CASSVLDGGTTDTQYF	few	TRBJ2-3	TRBV9	-
TGTGCCAGCAGCACGGAGCGGGGGTCCTCCTACGAGCAGTACTTC	CASSTERGSSYEQYF	-	TRBJ2-7	TRBV7-2	TRBD2
TGTGCCAGTAGTAACAAAGGGACCTATAACACCGGGGAGCTGTTTTTT	CASSNKGTYNTGELFF	-	TRBJ2-2	TRBV19	-
TGTGCCAGCGGATCGAGGGGAGTTGAGCAGTTCTTC	CASGSRGVEQFF	-	TRBJ2-1	TRBV2	-
TGTGCCAGCAGTTTACAAGGGATAAGCAATCAGCCCCAGCATTTT	CASSLQGISNQPQHF	-	TRBJ1-5	TRBV27	-
TGTGCCAGCAGCGTCCGGGTGGGCAGCACCTTGAACACCGGGGAGCTGTTTTTT	CASSVRVGSTLNTGELFF	-	TRBJ2-2	TRBV9	-
TGTGCCAGCAGTGAAATTGGACAGAACACCGGGGAGCTGTTTTTT	CASSEIGQNTGELFF	-	TRBJ2-2	TRBV2	-
TGTGCCAGCAGCGGGGCAGCGGGAGTGACCGGGGAGCTGTTTTTT	CASSGAAGVTGELFF	-	TRBJ2-2	TRBV9	TRBD2
TGTGCCAGCAGTTTACGGGGCACAGATACGCAGTATTTT	CASSLRGTDTQYF	-	TRBJ2-3	TRBV27	-
TGCGCCAGCAGCCTACAGGGGGAGAACACTGAAGCTTTCTTT	CASSLQGENTEAFF	-	TRBJ1-1	TRBV4-1	TRBD1
TGTGCCAGCAGCTTAACGGCGGCAACTAATGAAAAACTGTTTTTT	CASSLTAATNEKLFF	-	TRBJ1-4	TRBV7-6	-
TGCAGCGTTGACGGGGGTAGAGCCATAGAGACCCAGTACTTC	CSVDGGRAIETQYF	-	TRBJ2-5	TRBV29-1	-
TGTGCCAGCAGTTCTGACAGGGGCTACGAGCAGTACTTC	CASSSDRGYEQYF	many	TRBJ2-7	TRBV6-1	TRBD1
TGTGCCTGGAGGACTAGCGGGGGGTCAGATACGCAGTATTTT	CAWRTSGGSDTQYF	-	TRBJ2-3	TRBV30	TRBD2
TGTGCCAGCAGCTACGCCGGGACCACAGATACGCAGTATTTT	CASSYAGTTDTQYF	-	TRBJ2-3	TRBV9	-
TGTGCCAGCAGCCACGGACAGGGCGCAGAAGCTTTCTTT	CASSHGQGAEAFF	few	TRBJ1-1	TRBV7-9	TRBD1
TGTGCCAGCAGCTTAGACGGGACAAATAACTATGGCTACACCTTC	CASSLDGTNNYGYTF	-	TRBJ1-2	TRBV7-3	-
TGTGCCAGCAATGAGGACAGGAGGAATGAGCAGTTCTTC	CASNEDRRNEQFF	-	TRBJ2-1	TRBV6-6	TRBD1
TGTGCCAGCAGAAGCAGGGGGCGCGGGAACACCGGGGAGCTGTTTTTT	CASRSRGRGNTGELFF	-	TRBJ2-2	TRBV6-6	TRBD1
TGTGCCTGGAGTGACGAGACGGGACGGTCAGAAGCTTTCTTT	CAWSDETGRSEAFF	-	TRBJ1-1	TRBV30	-
TGTGCCAGCAGGACCCAGAGGAACACCGGGGAGCTGTTTTTT	CASRTQRNTGELFF	few	TRBJ2-2	TRBV27	-
TGTGCCTGGACCCCCGGCGGGGATACGCAGTATTTT	CAWTPGGDTQYF	-	TRBJ2-3	TRBV30	-
TGCAGCGTTGAAGGATTAGACAACTCCTACGAGCAGTACTTC	CSVEGLDNSYEQYF	-	TRBJ2-7	TRBV29-1	-
TGTGCCAGCAGTGACCGAGGGACAGCTACCTACGAGCAGTACTTC	CASSDRGTATYEQYF	-	TRBJ2-7	TRBV6-1	TRBD1
TGCGCCAGCAGCTTGATGGTTAGCAATGAGCAGTTCTTC	CASSLMVSNEQFF	-	TRBJ2-1	TRBV5-1	-
TGTGCCAGCAGTTCTGCGGGATCGGCCTACGAGCAGTACTTC	CASSSAGSAYEQYF	-	TRBJ2-7	TRBV28	-
TGCGCCAGCAGCCCGGGACAGGGGGGCAATCAGCCCCAGCATTTT	CASSPGQGGNQPQHF	-	TRBJ1-5	TRBV5-1	TRBD1
TGTGCCAGTTCTTATGGACGGACCTCTGGGGCCAACGTCCTGACTTTC	CASSYGRTSGANVLTF	-	TRBJ2-6	TRBV19	-
TGTGCCAGCAGTGCGAGTTCGGTAGCGGGGGGCCCTATGAACATTCAGTACTTC	CASSASSVAGGPMNIQYF	-	TRBJ2-4	TRBV2	TRBD2
TGTGCCTGGAGGGACAGGGGCTCTGGGGCCAACGTCCTGACTTTC	CAWRDRGSGANVLTF	-	TRBJ2-6	TRBV30	TRBD1
TGTGCCAGCAGCCCGGGACAGGGCTATCAGCCCCAGCATTTT	CASSPGQGYQPQHF	once	TRBJ1-5	TRBV13	TRBD1
TGTGCCAGCAGTGGCCCGGGACAGGGAGGTGGCTACACCTTC	CASSGPGQGGGYTF	few	TRBJ1-2	TRBV25-1	TRBD1
TGTGCCAGCAGCCAAGCGGGGGGGCCCTACGAGCAGTACTTC	CASSQAGGPYEQYF	-	TRBJ2-7	TRBV6-6	TRBD2
TGTGCCAGCAGTTTATATCCGGGCTCTGAGACCCAGTACTTC	CASSLYPGSETQYF	-	TRBJ2-5	TRBV27	-
TGTGCCAGCAGCCCGGATCCCGCCCCCTACGAGCAGTACTTC	CASSPDPAPYEQYF	few	TRBJ2-7	TRBV5-4	-
TGTGCCAGCAGGGGCCTTTCAGATACGCAGTATTTT	CASRGLSDTQYF	-	TRBJ2-3	TRBV27	-
TGCGCCAGCAGCCCCGCCGCTAGCGGGAGATACGAGCAGTACTTC	CASSPAASGRYEQYF	-	TRBJ2-7	TRBV4-3	TRBD2
TGTGCCAGCAGCTTAATATCGGGGGAACACAATGAGCAGTTCTTC	CASSLISGEHNEQFF	-	TRBJ2-1	TRBV7-3	-
TGTGCCAGCAGCGCCAGACGGTCATCCTACGAGCAGTACTTC	CASSARRSSYEQYF	-	TRBJ2-7	TRBV9	-
TGTGCCAGCAGCTTCGCGGTGCGAGGTTCTAGCGGGGACACCGGGGAGCTGTTTTTT	CASSFAVRGSSGDTGELFF	-	TRBJ2-2	TRBV7-3	TRBD2
TGTGCCAGCAGTTTCTCCGGCAGCGTAGCGGGTCGCCCAACCACAGATACGCAGTATTTT	CASSFSGSVAGRPTTDTQYF	-	TRBJ2-3	TRBV28	TRBD2